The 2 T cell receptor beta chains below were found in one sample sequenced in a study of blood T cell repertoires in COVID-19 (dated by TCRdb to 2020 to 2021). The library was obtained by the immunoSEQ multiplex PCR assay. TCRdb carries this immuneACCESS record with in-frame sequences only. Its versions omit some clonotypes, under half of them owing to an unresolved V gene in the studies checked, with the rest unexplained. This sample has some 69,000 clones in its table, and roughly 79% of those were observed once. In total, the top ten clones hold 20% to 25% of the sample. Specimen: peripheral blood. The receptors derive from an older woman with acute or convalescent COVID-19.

The CDR3 coding sequence is TGTGCCAGCAGACCGGGGAATAACTATGGCTACACCTTC. This sequence encodes CASRPGNNYGYTF. V gene TRBV6-5 combines with J gene TRBJ1-2; D remains ambiguous. The CDR3 contains 13 residues. Germline V gene sequence: CDR1 MNHEY, CDR2 SVGAGI. V was shortened by 6 bases and J by 1 base, with 9 bases between the two germline ends.

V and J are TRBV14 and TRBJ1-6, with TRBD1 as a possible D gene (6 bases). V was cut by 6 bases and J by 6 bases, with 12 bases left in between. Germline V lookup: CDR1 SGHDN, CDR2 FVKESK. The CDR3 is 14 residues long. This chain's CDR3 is CASRPQGRNSPLHF. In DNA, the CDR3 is TGTGCCAGCAGGCCACAGGGTCGTAATTCACCCCTCCACTTT.